This T cell receptor (beta chain) was captured by sequencing in a study of T cells after yellow fever vaccination. V gave up 6 bases and J gave up 4 bases, with 15 bases separating them. CDR3 length: 13 residues. Germline V gives CDR1 SQVTM, CDR2 ANQGSEA. TCRdb used MiXCR to reprocess the 5' RACE reads, holding one entry per CDR3 protein. Here the sample spans approximately 260,000 distinct CDR3 sequences, roughly 13% being singletons. Study observations and caveats: Relatively few clonotypes were ones that appeared in both CD4 and CD8 compartments.

Turning to this clonotype: What it binds is not known.

Material: CD4+ T cells sorted from PBMCs, obtained 45 days after the yellow fever booster vaccination. The TCR originated in a man aged 25 to 40 who received the YFV17D yellow fever vaccine. The J gene is TRBJ1-1, the V gene TRBV29-1; unclear D gene. CDR3 in amino acids: CSVRSGSFTEAFF. DNA of the CDR3: TGCAGCGTCCGTTCGGGCAGCTTCACTGAAGCTTTCTTT.